This T cell receptor (beta chain) appears in the sequencing data of a study of OX40 agonist ivuxolimab in advanced cancers. This CDR3 contains 11 residues. V was cut by 2 bases and J by 4 bases, with 0 bases left in between. Assay: immunoSEQ multiplex PCR; the TCRdb copy retains only in-frame clones and omits some. The sample has approximately 82,000 clones; less than 90% are singletons. This TCR derives from an adult with an advanced solid tumor such as melanoma, head and neck, liver or kidney cancer. The sample consisted of CD4+ or CD8+ T cells sorted from blood, taken in a trial of the OX40 agonist ivuxolimab. The chain links TRBV23-1 to TRBJ1-5; D ambiguous. TRBV23-1 is given ORF status, its function remaining uncertain. The CDR3 reads CASSQNQPQHF. CDR3 nucleotides: TGCGCCAGCAGTCAAAATCAGCCCCAGCATTTT.